This is a list of T cell receptor beta chains from one sample in a study of beta chain features in type 1 diabetes. Repertoires were generated with immunoSEQ multiplex PCR, while TCRdb's copy carries only in-frame clones and drops some. The table has approximately 360,000 clones, over 10% seen once. Material for sequencing was naive CD4+ T cells from blood. These receptors were collected from a woman younger than 30 with type 1 diabetes. CDR3s include the opening cysteine and the closing phenylalanine or tryptophan. Fields, in order: D gene, clone size, V gene, CDR3 length, J gene, CDR3 DNA, CDR3 protein. The D gene is left open where the match is weak. For some rows the clone size is stated as once, few or many, or as a class when expanded; others skip it.

.,few,TRBV28,12,TRBJ2-5,TGTGCCAGCAGTTTAAGGGGGGAGACCCAGTACTTC,CASSLRGETQYF
.,few,TRBV29-1,14,TRBJ1-5,TGCAGCGTTGCCCCAGGTAATAGCAATCAGCCCCAGCATTTT,CSVAPGNSNQPQHF
.,few,TRBV29-1,13,TRBJ1-4,TGCAGCGTTGAGGTACAATCTAATGAAAAACTGTTTTTT,CSVEVQSNEKLFF
.,few,TRBV5-8,13,TRBJ1-5,TGTGCCAGCAGGGACAGAAGCAATCAGCCCCAGCATTTT,CASRDRSNQPQHF
.,few,TRBV7-2,12,TRBJ2-5,TGTGCCAGCAGCCTCAGGGGAGAGACCCAGTACTTC,CASSLRGETQYF
.,.,TRBV30,14,TRBJ2-7,TGTGCCTGGAGGGCAGACTTGAGCTCCTACGAGCAGTACTTC,CAWRADLSSYEQYF
TRBD2,few,TRBV6-1,14,TRBJ2-1,TGTGCCAGCAGAGGACTAGCGGGAGACAATGAGCAGTTCTTC,CASRGLAGDNEQFF
TRBD1,.,TRBV19,12,TRBJ1-2,TGTGCCAGTTGCGACAGGGGGTATGGCTACACCTTC,CASCDRGYGYTF
TRBD1,.,TRBV29-1,16,TRBJ2-3,TGCAGCGTTAGGGGAGGACAGGGGGCTAGCACAGATACGCAGTATTTT,CSVRGGQGASTDTQYF
TRBD1,once,TRBV28,15,TRBJ2-3,TGTGCCAGCAGTCTGAGGGGGCCCCACACAGATACGCAGTATTTT,CASSLRGPHTDTQYF
TRBD2,few,TRBV29-1,17,TRBJ2-1,TGCAGCGTTGAAGATCAGCGGGAGGGGAGCTCCTACAATGAGCAGTTCTTC,CSVEDQREGSSYNEQFF
.,.,TRBV19,13,TRBJ1-1,TGTGCCAGTAACTTTAAATTGAACACTGAAGCTTTCTTT,CASNFKLNTEAFF
.,.,TRBV7-2,14,TRBJ1-5,TGTGCCAGCAGCCAAGCGGGTGGCAATCAGCCCCAGCATTTT,CASSQAGGNQPQHF
TRBD2,.,TRBV18,14,TRBJ2-1,TGTGCCAGCCGACCCCAGCGGGAGGGATTTGAGCAGTTCTTC,CASRPQREGFEQFF
TRBD2,.,TRBV7-2,16,TRBJ2-5,TGTGCCAGCAGCTTCCTCGGGACTAGCGGGGGAGAGACCCAGTACTTC,CASSFLGTSGGETQYF
.,few,TRBV10-3,14,TRBJ1-1,TGTGCCATCAGGGACCGGACTATGAACACTGAAGCTTTCTTT,CAIRDRTMNTEAFF
.,.,TRBV9,14,TRBJ2-7,TGTGCCAGCAGCGTAGATCAGGGTCCCTACGAGCAGTACTTC,CASSVDQGPYEQYF
.,few,TRBV28,13,TRBJ1-4,TGTGCCAGCAGCACAATGGGGCAGGAAAAACTGTTTTTT,CASSTMGQEKLFF
TRBD1,.,TRBV15,16,TRBJ2-7,TGTGCCACCAGCAGAGAACGACAGGGGTTGACCTACGAGCAGTACTTC,CATSRERQGLTYEQYF
TRBD2,.,TRBV7-2,19,TRBJ2-3,TGTGCCAGCAGCTCCCCGGCTAGCGGGGGGGCCCCTAGCACAGATACGCAGTATTTT,CASSSPASGGAPSTDTQYF
.,few,TRBV4-2,14,TRBJ2-7,TGTGCCAGCAGCCAAGATGTCCCTTTTTACGAGCAGTACTTC,CASSQDVPFYEQYF
TRBD2,few,TRBV6-5,13,TRBJ2-2,TGTGCCCGGGGGGGACAGAACACCGGGGAGCTGTTTTTT,CARGGQNTGELFF
.,.,TRBV7-2,15,TRBJ2-7,TGTGCCAGCAGCTTAGGAGGCGGGACGCCGGGCGAGCAGTACTTC,CASSLGGGTPGEQYF
TRBD1,few,TRBV2,14,TRBJ1-2,TGTGCCAGCAGTGACCGGGACAGCAACTATGGCTACACCTTC,CASSDRDSNYGYTF
.,few,TRBV30,13,TRBJ1-4,TGTGCCTGGAGCTCCGACCTGGGAGGTAAACTGTTTTTT,CAWSSDLGGKLFF
.,.,TRBV5-1,13,TRBJ1-1,TGCGCCAGCAGTTTGGGAGTGAACACTGAAGCTTTCTTT,CASSLGVNTEAFF
TRBD2,few,TRBV28,20,TRBJ2-4,TGTGCCAGCAGTTCGTTCCCGGGAGGGGTCTTCTCTAGGGCCAAAAACATTCAGTACTTC,CASSSFPGGVFSRAKNIQYF
TRBD2,.,TRBV9,14,TRBJ2-1,TGTGCCAGCAGCGTTAGCGGGGGCCTCTTTGAGCAGTTCTTC,CASSVSGGLFEQFF
TRBD2,.,TRBV30,14,TRBJ2-1,TGTGCCTGGAGTTGGAGCGGGGCTTACAATGAGCAGTTCTTC,CAWSWSGAYNEQFF
.,few,TRBV20-1,10,TRBJ2-1,TGCAGTGCCGCCGCCGGTGAGCAGTTCTTC,CSAAAGEQFF
TRBD1,.,TRBV11-2,15,TRBJ1-6,TGTGCCAGCAGCTCGCTGACAGGGAGAGGGTCACCCCTCCACTTT,CASSSLTGRGSPLHF
.,.,TRBV18,14,TRBJ2-4,TGTGCCAGCACTTCGACGGGGGGCGGGGACATTCAGTACTTC,CASTSTGGGDIQYF